The TCR beta chain described here comes from a study of regulatory T cells in long-lasting Graves disease. Overall study: Over 5 years of antithyroid drugs plus positive TSH receptor antibodies defined persistent Graves' disease. Study-wide results and caveats: Persistent Graves' patients possessed reduced TCR diversity relative to recently diagnosed ones.

Time point denoted: persistent/refractory GD, antithyroid drugs over 5 years with positive TRAb. Extracted PBMC RNA gave rise to the TCR library. It was by American Thyroid Association guidelines that Graves' disease was diagnosed. Relying on iRepertoire HTBI primers and Arm-PCR of CDR3 regions, the team built TCR beta libraries. TCRdb recomputed calls from the multiplex PCR reads with MiXCR, one row per CDR3 protein. The table has hundreds of thousands of distinct CDR3 sequences, 20% to 25% seen once. In its sample, this clonotype was seen a few times. Its cognate antigen is unknown. The sample here was peripheral blood mononuclear cells (PBMCs), taken when the disease was refractory, from a patient treated with antithyroid drugs. This receptor was identified in a female donor with Graves disease.

The CDR3 loop is CSAGGKGANVLTF. The DNA for the CDR3 is TGCAGTGCAGGGGGGAAAGGGGCCAACGTCCTGACTTTC. The rearrangement joins TRBV20-1 to TRBJ2-6; D tentatively reads TRBD1 or TRBD2 (6 bases each). The CDR3 has 13 amino acids. Germline CDR1 is DFQATT and CDR2 is SNEGSKA (reference sequence). Trimming removed 6 bases at V and 4 bases at J, with 10 bases between.